A single sample gave rise to the 19 T cell receptor beta chains below, sequenced in a study of graft-versus-host responses after intestinal transplantation. These receptors have no identified antigens. Profiling relied on immunoSEQ multiplex PCR, and the TCRdb table lists in-frame clones only, not all of them. The sample gives around 97,000 clones, roughly 93% of which show up once; 0.95% to 1.5% is in the top ten. Sample: unstimulated CD8+ T cells sorted from spleen or lymph node cells, taken before intestinal transplant. The source of these receptors is a human donor who received an intestinal transplant.

This sequence joins TRBV5-1 and TRBJ1-1, with D possibly being TRBD1 (5 bases). This CDR3 is 13 amino acids long. V was trimmed by 4 bases and J by 0 bases, leaving 7 bases between them. Germline lookup yields CDR1 SGHRS and CDR2 YFSETQ. This CDR3 reads CASSGTVNTEAFF. The CDR3 bases are TGCGCCAGCAGCGGGACTGTGAACACTGAAGCTTTCTTT. The full variable domain, its missing parts supplied by reference TRBV5-1 and TRBJ1-1, is KAGVTQTPRYLIKTRGQQVTLSCSPISGHRSVSWYQQTPGQGLQFLFEYFSETQRNKGNFPGRFSGRQFSNSRSEMNVSTLELGDSALYLCASSGTVNTEAFFGQGTRLTVV.

V is TRBV6-5 and J is TRBJ2-3; unclear D gene. CDR3 size: 14 residues. V was pared by 1 base and J by 4 bases, with 9 bases between. Germline V lookup: CDR1 MNHEY, CDR2 SVGAGI. The CDR3 region has the DNA TGTGCCAGCAGTTACTTGGACGATTCAGATACGCAGTATTTT. Amino acid sequence: CASSYLDDSDTQYF.

The J gene is TRBJ1-6, the V gene TRBV10-2; D remains ambiguous. The V end was cut by 6 bases, the J end by 5 bases, with 14 bases between. Germline CDR1 WSHSY, CDR2 SAAADI. This CDR3 spans 15 amino acids. CDR3 DNA sequence: TGCGCCAGCAGCCCAGAAGGGCGACATAATTCACCCCTCCACTTT. Its protein is CASSPEGRHNSPLHF.

V and J are TRBV4-1 and TRBJ2-1, with D possibly TRBD2 on 7 matching bases. Trimming cost V 1 base and J 10 bases, with 14 bases left between them. The CDR3 runs to 14 residues. Germline CDR1 and CDR2: MGHRA and YSYEKL. The CDR3 nucleotides read TGCGCCAGCAGCCAAGTCGGGGGGCAGGGGGAGCAGTTCTTC. Translated: CASSQVGGQGEQFF.

The CDR3 loop is CASSLQPRGNEQYF. Here the CDR3 DNA reads TGTGCCAGCAGTTTACAGCCCCGTGGGAACGAGCAGTACTTC. This chain connects TRBV27 to TRBJ2-7; unclear D gene. V was shortened by 2 bases and J by 5 bases, with 13 bases between the two germline ends. The CDR3 is 14 residues long. Germline V gene data show CDR1 as MNHEY and CDR2 as SMNVEV (reference sequence).

The rearrangement joins TRBV2 to TRBJ1-3; D is possibly TRBD1 (5 bases). The CDR3 loop spans 16 amino acids. Trimming cost V 10 bases and J 0 bases, with 19 bases left between them. From germline, CDR1 is SNHLY and CDR2 FYNNEI. The CDR3 reads CATPHWGDHSGNTIYF. The CDR3, as DNA: TGTGCCACCCCTCACTGGGGCGACCACTCTGGAAACACCATATATTTT.

This chain joins TRBV6-6 and TRBJ1-1; 10 positions agree with TRBD1. The V gene's germline CDR1 is MNHNY and CDR2 SVGAGI (reference sequence). Unmatched junction bases numbered 12, after V lost 6 bases and J lost 5 bases. This CDR3 region has 16 residues. The CDR3 loop reads CASSLGDRGRWTEAFF. The CDR3 DNA reads as TGTGCCAGCAGCCTCGGGGACAGGGGAAGATGGACTGAAGCTTTCTTT.

The gene calls are TRBV5-4 and TRBJ1-2, with no clear D. The V gene's germline CDR1 is SGHNT and CDR2 YYREEE (reference sequence). This CDR3 is built from 16 residues. V was shortened by 1 base and J by 6 bases, with 19 bases between the two germline ends. CDR3 in amino acids: CASSLLLTDPEDGYTF. The CDR3 coding sequence is TGTGCCAGCAGCTTGCTATTGACCGACCCGGAGGATGGCTACACCTTC.

The chain combines TRBV19 with TRBJ2-3, with 7 positions matching TRBD2. This CDR3 comprises 15 residues. Germline CDR1 reads LNHDA; CDR2 reads SQIVND (reference sequence). Germline trimming cut 5 bases from V and 4 bases from J; bases unmatched to any gene: 9. This CDR3 is CASSLLAGRADTQYF. The CDR3 nucleotides read TGTGCCAGTAGTCTCCTCGCGGGGAGGGCAGATACGCAGTATTTT.

The genes are TRBV5-6 and TRBJ2-3, with D uncertain. Germline values: CDR1 SGHDT, CDR2 YYEEEE. This CDR3 is 14 amino acids long. The V end was cut by 4 bases, the J end by 2 bases, with 11 bases between. CDR3 nucleotides: TGTGCCAGCAGCGTCGTAGGAGCCACAGATACGCAGTATTTT. It translates to CASSVVGATDTQYF.

This clone appeared once. This chain uses TRBV7-8 with TRBJ2-2, with 8 bases identical to TRBD2. V shed 5 bases, J shed 2 bases, and the junction held 7 bases outside the gene matches. Germline V gene data show CDR1 as SGHVS and CDR2 as FQNEAQ. This CDR3 is 16 amino acids long. The CDR3: CASSTRLAPNTGELFF. The CDR3 region has the DNA TGTGCCAGCAGCACCCGACTAGCGCCTAACACCGGGGAGCTGTTTTTT.

This clone was detected only once. The V and J genes are TRBV15 and TRBJ2-2; weak D call: TRBD2 (5 bases). The CDR3 runs 15 residues. Trimming pared 4 bases from V and 1 base from J, leaving 10 bases between. From germline, CDR1 is LNHNV and CDR2 YYDKDF (reference sequence). The CDR3 DNA is TGTGCCACCAGCAATTGGGGAGTGAACACCGGGGAGCTGTTTTTT. Its protein product is CATSNWGVNTGELFF.

V is TRBV7-8 and J is TRBJ1-5; D remains unclear. The germline gives CDR1 SGHVS, CDR2 FQNEAQ. V was cut by 4 bases and J by 0 bases, with 4 bases left in between. This CDR3 contains 13 residues. The CDR3 is CASSSDSNQPQHF. The CDR3 DNA is TGTGCCAGCAGCTCAGATAGCAATCAGCCCCAGCATTTT.

The rearrangement joins TRBV5-8 to TRBJ2-3; no clear D gene. The V end was cut by 3 bases, the J end by 2 bases, with 10 bases between. The CDR3 has 14 amino acids. CDR1 SGHTS and CDR2 YDEGEE come from the germline V gene. The CDR3 DNA reads TGTGCCAGCAGCTCGACACTTTTCACAGATACGCAGTATTTT. Translated, it gives CASSSTLFTDTQYF.

The chain employs TRBV19 and TRBJ1-1, with no clear D. Germline V gene lookup returns CDR1 LNHDA and CDR2 SQIVND (reference sequence). There are 12 residues in the CDR3. The V end lost 4 bases, the J end lost 1 base, and 4 bases lay between the germline ends. The CDR3 DNA is TGTGCCAGTAGTACAGGGAACACTGAAGCTTTCTTT. The encoded protein is CASSTGNTEAFF.

This sequence joins TRBV9 and TRBJ2-7; D possibly corresponds to TRBD2 (6 bases). V was pared by 3 bases and J by 5 bases, with 24 bases between. The CDR3 consists of 17 residues. CDR1 SGDLS and CDR2 YYNGEE come from the germline V gene. The CDR3 is CASSDGDSAIPAHEQYF. The CDR3 DNA sequence: TGTGCCAGCAGCGATGGGGACTCAGCTATCCCCGCACACGAGCAGTACTTC.

The chain joins TRBV5-4 to TRBJ2-1; the match to TRBD1 covers 7 bases. The CDR3 contains 12 residues. V was clipped by 4 bases and J by 8 bases; unmatched bases: 3. CDR1 is SGHNT, CDR2 YYREEE, per germline (reference sequence). DNA of the CDR3: TGTGCCAGCAGCCCCAGGGGGTATGAGCAGTTCTTC. Its translation is CASSPRGYEQFF.

This rearrangement joins TRBV7-9 to TRBJ1-3; D unresolved. The germline CDR1 and CDR2 sequences are SEHNR and FQNEAQ (reference sequence). The V gene lost 8 bases and the J gene lost 0 bases, with 5 bases spanning the gap. The CDR3 loop spans 12 amino acids. CDR3 bases: TGTGCCAGCGCCTTCTCTGGAAACACCATATATTTT. Amino acids: CASAFSGNTIYF.

The genes are TRBV29-1 and TRBJ2-2; 9 bases line up with TRBD1. CDR1 is SQVTM, CDR2 ANQGSEA, per germline. J gave up 3 bases and V 6 bases, and 2 bases lay outside the gene matches. This CDR3 region has 13 residues. The CDR3 region has the DNA TGCAGCGTCTGGACAGGGGACACCGGGGAGCTGTTTTTT. It encodes CSVWTGDTGELFF.